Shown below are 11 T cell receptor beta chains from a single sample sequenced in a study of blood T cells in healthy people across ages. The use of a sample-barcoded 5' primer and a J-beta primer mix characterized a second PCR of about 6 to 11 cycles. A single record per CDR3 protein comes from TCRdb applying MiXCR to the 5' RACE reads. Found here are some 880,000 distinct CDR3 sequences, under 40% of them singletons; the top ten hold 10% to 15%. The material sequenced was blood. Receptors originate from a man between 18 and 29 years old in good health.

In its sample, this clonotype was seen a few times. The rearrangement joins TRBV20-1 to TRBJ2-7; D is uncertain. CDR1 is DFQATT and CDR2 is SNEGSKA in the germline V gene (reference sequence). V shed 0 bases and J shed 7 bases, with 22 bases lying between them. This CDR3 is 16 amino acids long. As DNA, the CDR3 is TGCAGTGCTAGAGATTTAAGAGGCGCGGAAGACAATGAGCAGTACTTC. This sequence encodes CSARDLRGAEDNEQYF.

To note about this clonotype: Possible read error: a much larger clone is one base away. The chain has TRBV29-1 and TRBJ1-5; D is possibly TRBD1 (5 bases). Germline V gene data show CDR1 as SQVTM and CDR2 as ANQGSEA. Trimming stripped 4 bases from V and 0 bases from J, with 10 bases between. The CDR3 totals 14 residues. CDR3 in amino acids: CSVGGGDSNQPQHF. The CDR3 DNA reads TGCAGCGTTGGTGGGGGGGATAGCAATCAGCCCCAGCATTTT.

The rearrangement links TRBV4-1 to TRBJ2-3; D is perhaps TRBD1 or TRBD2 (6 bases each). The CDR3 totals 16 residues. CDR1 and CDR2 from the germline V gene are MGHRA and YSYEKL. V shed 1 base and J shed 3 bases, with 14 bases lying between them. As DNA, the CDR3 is TGCGCCAGCAGCCAAGGGAGGGGGGCCGGGACAGATACGCAGTATTTT. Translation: CASSQGRGAGTDTQYF.

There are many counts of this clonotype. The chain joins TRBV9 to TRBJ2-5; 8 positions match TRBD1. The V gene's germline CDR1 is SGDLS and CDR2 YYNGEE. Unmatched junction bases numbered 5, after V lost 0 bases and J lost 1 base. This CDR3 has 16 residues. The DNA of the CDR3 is TGTGCCAGCAGCGTAGGAACAGGGGGTTCCCAAGAGACCCAGTACTTC. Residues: CASSVGTGGSQETQYF.

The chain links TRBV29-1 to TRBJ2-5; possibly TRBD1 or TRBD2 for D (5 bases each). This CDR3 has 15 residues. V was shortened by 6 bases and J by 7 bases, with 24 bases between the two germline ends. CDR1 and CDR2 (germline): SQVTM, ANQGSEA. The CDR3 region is CSVGTMIQFPGTQYF. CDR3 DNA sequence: TGCAGCGTGGGGACCATGATCCAGTTCCCTGGGACCCAGTACTTC.

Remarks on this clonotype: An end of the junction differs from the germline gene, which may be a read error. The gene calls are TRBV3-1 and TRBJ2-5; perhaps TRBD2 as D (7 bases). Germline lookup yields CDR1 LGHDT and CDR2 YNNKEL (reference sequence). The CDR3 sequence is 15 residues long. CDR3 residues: CASNPGAAGQEPQYF. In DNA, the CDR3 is TGTGCCAGCAACCCCGGAGCAGCGGGACAAGAGCCCCAGTACTTC.

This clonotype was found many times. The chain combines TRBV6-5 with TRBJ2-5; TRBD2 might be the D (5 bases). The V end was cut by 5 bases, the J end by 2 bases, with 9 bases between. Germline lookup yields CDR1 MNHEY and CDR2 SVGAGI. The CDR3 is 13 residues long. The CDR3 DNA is TGTGCCAGCAGTGACTACGGTCAAGAGACCCAGTACTTC. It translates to CASSDYGQETQYF.

The CDR3 loop reads CASSSTGGAETQYF. CDR3 coding DNA: TGTGCCAGCAGTAGTACAGGGGGCGCCGAGACCCAGTACTTC. The chain links TRBV3-1 to TRBJ2-5; 9 positions match TRBD1. This CDR3 contains 14 residues. Germline-derived CDR1 and CDR2 are LGHDT and YNNKEL (reference sequence). V dropped 6 bases and J dropped 5; count of bases not matched to a gene: 7.

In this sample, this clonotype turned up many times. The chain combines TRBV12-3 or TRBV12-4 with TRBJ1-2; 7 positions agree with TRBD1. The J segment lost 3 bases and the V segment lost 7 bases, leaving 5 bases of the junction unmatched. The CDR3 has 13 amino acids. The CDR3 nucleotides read TGTGCCAGCAAACAGGGGATGGACTATGGCTACACCTTC. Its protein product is CASKQGMDYGYTF.

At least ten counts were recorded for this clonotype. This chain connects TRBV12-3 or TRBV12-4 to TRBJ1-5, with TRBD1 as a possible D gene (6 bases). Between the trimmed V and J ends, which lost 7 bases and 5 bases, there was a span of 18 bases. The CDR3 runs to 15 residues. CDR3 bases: TGTGCCAGCAATCCGGGACAAAATGTTGATCAGCCCCAGCATTTT. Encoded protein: CASNPGQNVDQPQHF.

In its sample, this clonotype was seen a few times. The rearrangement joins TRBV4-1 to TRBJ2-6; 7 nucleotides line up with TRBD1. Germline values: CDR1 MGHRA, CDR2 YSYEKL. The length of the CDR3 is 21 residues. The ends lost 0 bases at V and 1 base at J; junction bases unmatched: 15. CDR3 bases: TGCGCCAGCAGCCAAGAGGGTATTGCAGGGACAGCCCTATCTGGGGCCAACGTCCTGACTTTC. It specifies CASSQEGIAGTALSGANVLTF.